This T cell receptor (beta chain) comes out of a study of blood T cell repertoires in COVID-19. Whole-study context: Samples representing acute and convalescent COVID-19 were sourced from the United States, Italy and Spain. Sources were T cells, B-cell-depleted T cells, or PBMCs; the material itself was cDNA or gDNA.

In the original analysis: Amplification of reference gene primers was used by the study to estimate nucleated cell counts. Data came from immunoSEQ multiplex PCR; TCRdb stores just in-frame clones and leaves some out. V, J and clone size are taken as reported in that table, and D and trimming were inferred from the DNA itself. The table has 200,000 to 250,000 clones, nearly 90% seen once. The CDR3 totals 15 residues. V was pared by 4 bases and J by 0 bases, with 15 bases between. Germline CDR1 reads SQVTM; CDR2 reads ANQGSEA. The clonotype originates from a woman in her late teens or twenties who had recovered from COVID-19. The sample was peripheral blood. This rearrangement joins TRBV29-1 to TRBJ1-2; unclear D gene. DNA for the CDR3: TGCAGCGTTGTATCTTCGGGAACAGCTAACTATGGCTACACCTTC. Protein sequence: CSVVSSGTANYGYTF.